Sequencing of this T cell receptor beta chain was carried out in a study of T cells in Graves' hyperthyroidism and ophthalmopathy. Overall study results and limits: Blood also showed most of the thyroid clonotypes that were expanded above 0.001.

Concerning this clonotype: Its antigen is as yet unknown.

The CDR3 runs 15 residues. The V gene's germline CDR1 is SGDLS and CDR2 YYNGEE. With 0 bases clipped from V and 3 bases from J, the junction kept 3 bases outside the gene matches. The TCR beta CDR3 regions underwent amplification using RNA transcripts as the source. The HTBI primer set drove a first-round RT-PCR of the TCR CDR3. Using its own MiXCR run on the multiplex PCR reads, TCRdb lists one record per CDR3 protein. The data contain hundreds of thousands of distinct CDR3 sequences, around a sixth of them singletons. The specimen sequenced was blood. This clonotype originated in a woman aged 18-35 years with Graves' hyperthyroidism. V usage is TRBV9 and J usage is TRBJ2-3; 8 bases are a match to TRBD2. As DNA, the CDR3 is TGTGCCAGCAGCGTAGAACTAGCGGTTACAGATACGCAGTATTTT. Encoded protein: CASSVELAVTDTQYF.